This TCR beta chain was recovered during a study of OX40 agonist ivuxolimab in advanced cancers. Whole-study context: As their treatment, patients were administered ivuxolimab, an agonistic anti-OX40 (CD134) antibody. Six ivuxolimab dose levels, 0.01 to 10 mg/kg, were given intravenously every 2 weeks. Patients with prior anti-PD-1, anti-PD-L1 or anti-CTLA-4 therapy were eligible; about 40% had some.

V was cut by 0 bases and J by 4 bases, with 10 bases left in between. The CDR3 length is 14 residues. Germline V CDR1 and CDR2: SGHRS, YFSETQ. A note on this clone: The antigen is not known.

Findings and caveats of the study: CD8+ T cells averaged more expanded clones than CD4+.

Profiled with immunoSEQ multiplex PCR; TCRdb holds only in-frame clones, not every one. The sample holds some 62,000 clones; approximately 84% are singletons and the top ten take over 7.5%. The receptor was derived from an adult with an advanced solid tumor such as melanoma, head and neck, liver or kidney cancer. The chain uses TRBV5-1 and TRBJ1-2; D unresolved. The sequences come from CD4+ or CD8+ T cells sorted from blood, collected in a trial of the OX40 agonist ivuxolimab. The DNA for the CDR3 is TGCGCCAGCAGCTTGGCCGGCCCTGGCTATGGCTACACCTTC. Its protein product is CASSLAGPGYGYTF. Full variable domain (remainder filled in from reference TRBV5-1 and TRBJ1-2): KAGVTQTPRYLIKTRGQQVTLSCSPISGHRSVSWYQQTPGQGLQFLFEYFSETQRNKGNFPGRFSGRQFSNSRSEMNVSTLELGDSALYLCASSLAGPGYGYTFGSGTRLTVV.